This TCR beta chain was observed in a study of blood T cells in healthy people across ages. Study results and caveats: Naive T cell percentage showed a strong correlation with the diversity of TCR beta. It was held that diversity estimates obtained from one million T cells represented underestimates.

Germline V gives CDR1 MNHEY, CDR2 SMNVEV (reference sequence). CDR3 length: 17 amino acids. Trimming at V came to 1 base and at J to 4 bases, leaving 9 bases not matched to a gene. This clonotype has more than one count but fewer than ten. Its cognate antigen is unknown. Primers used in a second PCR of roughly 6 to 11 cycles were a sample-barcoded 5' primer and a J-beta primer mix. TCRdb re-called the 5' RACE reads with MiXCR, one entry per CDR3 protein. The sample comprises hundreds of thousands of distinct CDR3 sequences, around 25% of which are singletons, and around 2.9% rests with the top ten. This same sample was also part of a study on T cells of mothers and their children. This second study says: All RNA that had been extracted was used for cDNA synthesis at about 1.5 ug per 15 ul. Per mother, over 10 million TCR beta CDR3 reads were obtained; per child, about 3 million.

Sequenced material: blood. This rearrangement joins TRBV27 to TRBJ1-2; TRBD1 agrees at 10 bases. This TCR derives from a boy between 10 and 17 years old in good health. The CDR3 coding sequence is TGTGCCAGCAGTTTATATGCGGGGACAGGGGTCCTCTATGGCTACACCTTC. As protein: CASSLYAGTGVLYGYTF.